These 4 T cell receptor beta chains were sequenced from one sample in a study of T-cell memory formation after mild COVID-19. Using its own MiXCR run on the 5' RACE reads, TCRdb lists one record per CDR3 protein. The sample has some 320,000 distinct CDR3 sequences; 13% to 15% are singletons. Sequencing used PBMCs or a T cell subset sorted from them (not recorded which). The source is a man between 18 and 29 years old who had mild COVID-19 (a few samples of this study predate the infection). Cell type and time point are not known.

The CDR3 coding sequence is TGTGCCAGCAGCTTAGTAGGGTGGGAGCAGTACGTC. It encodes CASSLVGWEQYV. V is TRBV7-2 and J is TRBJ2-7; D is ambiguous. Germline CDR1 and CDR2: SGHTA and FQGNSA. V was shortened by 1 base and J by 7 bases, with 8 bases between the two germline ends. The CDR3 is 12 residues long.

This clonotype turned up a few times. The chain combines TRBV10-3 with TRBJ1-1; TRBD1 agrees at 9 bases. Per the germline V gene, CDR1 is ENHRY and CDR2 is SYGVKD. This CDR3 has 16 amino acids. J gave up 4 bases and V 4 bases, and 10 bases lay outside the gene matches. CDR3 coding DNA: TGTGCCATCAGTGGCGGGACAGGGAAAGGAGGCACTGAAGCTTTCTTT. It specifies CAISGGTGKGGTEAFF.

This clonotype was observed a few times. The chain is built from TRBV7-6 and TRBJ2-1; TRBD2 matches 9 bases. Germline V lookup: CDR1 SGHVS, CDR2 FNYEAQ. V dropped 5 bases and J dropped 10; count of bases not matched to a gene: 9. The CDR3 is 14 amino acids. The chain's CDR3 is CASSPNSGGLEQFF. The CDR3 nucleotides are TGTGCCAGCAGCCCTAACAGCGGGGGGCTAGAGCAGTTCTTC.

This clonotype has ten or more counts. The chain is built from TRBV7-8 and TRBJ2-3, with unresolved D. From germline, CDR1 is SGHVS and CDR2 FQNEAQ. This CDR3 contains 14 residues. The V end lost 5 bases, the J end lost 4 bases, and 13 bases lay between the germline ends. CDR3 loop: CASSLRAGSDTQYF. In nucleotides, the CDR3 is TGTGCCAGCAGCCTTCGTGCCGGGTCAGATACGCAGTATTTT.